The rows below give T cell receptor beta chains drawn from one sample of a study of Graves' ophthalmopathy and Graves' hyperthyroidism. TCRdb fed the multiplex PCR reads into MiXCR, producing one record per CDR3 protein. The sample lists hundreds of thousands of distinct CDR3 sequences, about 20% occurring once. Material: peripheral blood. Receptors originate from a woman aged 18-35 years with stable Graves' hyperthyroidism. Some clones in this sample may be carry-over from other donors' samples. Both conserved end residues are part of each CDR3. A D gene is named only where the DNA matches it firmly. Some rows have no size entry. The others give once, few or many, or a class for an expanded clone.

v_call: TRBV29-1; d_call: -; clone_size: many; j_call: TRBJ2-5; cdr3_aa: CSVEINGETQYF; cdr3_nt: TGCAGCGTTGAAATCAATGGGGAGACCCAGTACTTC
v_call: TRBV20-1; d_call: -; clone_size: -; j_call: TRBJ1-5; cdr3_aa: CSAIAESNQPQHF; cdr3_nt: TGCAGTGCTATCGCGGAGAGCAATCAGCCCCAGCATTTT
v_call: TRBV6-1; d_call: -; clone_size: many; j_call: TRBJ2-7; cdr3_aa: CASSEDRLSSYEQYF; cdr3_nt: TGTGCCAGCAGTGAAGACAGGCTGAGCTCCTACGAGCAGTACTTC
v_call: TRBV20-1; d_call: -; clone_size: many; j_call: TRBJ1-1; cdr3_aa: CSARDQVAEAFF; cdr3_nt: TGCAGTGCTAGAGATCAGGTCGCTGAAGCTTTCTTT
v_call: TRBV6-2/TRBV6-3; d_call: -; clone_size: many; j_call: TRBJ1-1; cdr3_aa: CASSYLGVTEAFF; cdr3_nt: TGTGCCAGCAGTTACCTGGGTGTCACTGAAGCTTTCTTT
v_call: TRBV6-1; d_call: TRBD1; clone_size: many; j_call: TRBJ2-5; cdr3_aa: CASTQGARVAETQYF; cdr3_nt: TGTGCCAGCACGCAGGGGGCTCGAGTCGCCGAGACCCAGTACTTC
v_call: TRBV10-3; d_call: -; clone_size: many; j_call: TRBJ2-7; cdr3_aa: CAITGGGAGGDYEQYF; cdr3_nt: TGTGCCATCACCGGCGGTGGGGCAGGGGGGGACTACGAGCAGTACTTC
v_call: TRBV20-1; d_call: TRBD2; clone_size: few; j_call: TRBJ2-2; cdr3_aa: CSARDRVLAGHTGELFF; cdr3_nt: TGCAGTGCTAGAGATAGAGTTTTAGCGGGACACACCGGGGAGCTGTTTTTT
v_call: TRBV11-2; d_call: -; clone_size: few; j_call: TRBJ1-1; cdr3_aa: CASSSTAYTEAFF; cdr3_nt: TGTGCCAGCAGCTCCACAGCTTACACTGAAGCTTTCTTT
v_call: TRBV9; d_call: -; clone_size: -; j_call: TRBJ1-5; cdr3_aa: CASSYSVGGGQPQHF; cdr3_nt: TGTGCCAGCAGTTACTCTGTGGGGGGGGGTCAGCCCCAGCATTTT
v_call: TRBV11-1; d_call: TRBD1; clone_size: -; j_call: TRBJ2-7; cdr3_aa: CASSKGQGIALGHEQYF; cdr3_nt: TGTGCCAGCAGCAAAGGACAGGGGATCGCTTTAGGCCACGAGCAGTACTTC
v_call: TRBV30; d_call: -; clone_size: few; j_call: TRBJ2-5; cdr3_aa: CAWSRANQETKYF; cdr3_nt: TGTGCCTGGAGTAGGGCTAACCAAGAGACCAAGTACTTC
v_call: TRBV30; d_call: -; clone_size: many; j_call: TRBJ1-1; cdr3_aa: CAWGGGYAFF; cdr3_nt: TGTGCCTGGGGGGGAGGGTATGCTTTCTTT
v_call: TRBV20-1; d_call: -; clone_size: -; j_call: TRBJ1-5; cdr3_aa: CSARDLLGEDNQPQHF; cdr3_nt: TGCAGTGCTAGAGATTTATTGGGAGAGGACAATCAGCCCCAGCATTTT
v_call: TRBV6-1; d_call: -; clone_size: many; j_call: TRBJ2-5; cdr3_aa: CASSAGRVETQYF; cdr3_nt: TGTGCCAGCAGTGCCGGGAGAGTGGAGACCCAGTACTTC
v_call: TRBV2; d_call: -; clone_size: many; j_call: TRBJ1-2; cdr3_aa: CASSESEGYSGKTF; cdr3_nt: TGTGCCAGCAGTGAATCGGAGGGTTATTCCGGGAAGACCTTC
v_call: TRBV11-1; d_call: -; clone_size: many; j_call: TRBJ1-1; cdr3_aa: CASSLRTGQWNTEAFF; cdr3_nt: TGTGCCAGCAGCTTACGCACCGGGCAATGGAACACTGAAGCTTTCTTT
v_call: TRBV20-1; d_call: -; clone_size: many; j_call: TRBJ2-7; cdr3_aa: CSAASLADYEQYF; cdr3_nt: TGCAGTGCTGCCAGCCTAGCTGACTACGAGCAGTACTTC
v_call: TRBV18; d_call: TRBD1; clone_size: -; j_call: TRBJ1-2; cdr3_aa: CASSSSGTGGSRDGYTF; cdr3_nt: TGTGCCAGCTCATCCTCCGGGACAGGGGGCTCTCGGGATGGCTACACCTTC
v_call: TRBV20-1; d_call: TRBD1; clone_size: many; j_call: TRBJ1-3; cdr3_aa: CSASPGQGFSGNTIYF; cdr3_nt: TGCAGTGCTAGTCCGGGACAGGGATTCTCTGGAAACACCATATATTTT
v_call: TRBV6-1; d_call: TRBD1; clone_size: -; j_call: TRBJ2-6; cdr3_aa: CASSLRDRTSGANVLTF; cdr3_nt: TGTGCCAGCAGTCTCCGGGACAGAACCTCTGGGGCCAACGTCCTGACTTTC
v_call: TRBV2; d_call: TRBD2; clone_size: many; j_call: TRBJ2-7; cdr3_aa: CASSEILAGDYEQYF; cdr3_nt: TGTGCCAGCAGTGAGATACTAGCGGGGGACTACGAGCAGTACTTC
v_call: TRBV6-5; d_call: TRBD1; clone_size: many; j_call: TRBJ1-5; cdr3_aa: CASSYQQGASQPQHF; cdr3_nt: TGTGCCAGCAGTTACCAACAGGGGGCGAGTCAGCCCCAGCATTTT
v_call: TRBV20-1; d_call: -; clone_size: many; j_call: TRBJ1-1; cdr3_aa: CSARDPWGLNTEAFF; cdr3_nt: TGCAGTGCTAGAGATCCATGGGGTCTAAACACTGAAGCTTTCTTT
v_call: TRBV6-1; d_call: TRBD2; clone_size: -; j_call: TRBJ2-5; cdr3_aa: CASSHLGTSGETQYF; cdr3_nt: TGTGCCAGCAGCCACCTAGGGACTAGCGGAGAGACCCAGTACTTC
v_call: TRBV9; d_call: -; clone_size: many; j_call: TRBJ2-4; cdr3_aa: CASSVARKGDIQYF; cdr3_nt: TGTGCCAGCAGCGTAGCTCGTAAGGGCGACATTCAGTACTTC
v_call: TRBV11-2; d_call: -; clone_size: many; j_call: TRBJ1-1; cdr3_aa: CASSLWVMRGTNTEAFF; cdr3_nt: TGTGCCAGCAGCTTATGGGTCATGCGCGGGACGAACACTGAAGCTTTCTTT
v_call: TRBV4-1; d_call: -; clone_size: -; j_call: TRBJ1-2; cdr3_aa: CASSQPRQIYGYTF; cdr3_nt: TGCGCCAGCAGCCAACCCAGACAGATCTATGGCTACACCTTC
v_call: TRBV11-2; d_call: TRBD1; clone_size: few; j_call: TRBJ2-7; cdr3_aa: CASSSTRDSFTYEQYF; cdr3_nt: TGTGCCAGCAGCTCGACACGGGACAGTTTTACCTACGAGCAGTACTTC
v_call: TRBV20-1; d_call: -; clone_size: many; j_call: TRBJ1-1; cdr3_aa: CSARVATTMNTEAFF; cdr3_nt: TGCAGTGCTAGAGTAGCCACAACCATGAACACTGAAGCTTTCTTT
v_call: TRBV28; d_call: -; clone_size: many; j_call: TRBJ1-2; cdr3_aa: CASSLPHRTNYGYTF; cdr3_nt: TGTGCCAGCAGCCTACCCCATCGGACTAACTATGGCTACACCTTC
v_call: TRBV19; d_call: TRBD2; clone_size: many; j_call: TRBJ2-7; cdr3_aa: CASSKSSGPWEQYF; cdr3_nt: TGTGCCAGTAGTAAGTCTAGCGGACCCTGGGAGCAGTACTTC
v_call: TRBV6-1; d_call: TRBD1; clone_size: many; j_call: TRBJ1-2; cdr3_aa: CASSARDRGHYGCTF; cdr3_nt: TGTGCCAGCAGTGCCCGGGACAGGGGACACTATGGCTGCACCTTC
v_call: TRBV2; d_call: -; clone_size: -; j_call: TRBJ1-2; cdr3_aa: CASSDDSRGYTF; cdr3_nt: TGTGCCAGCAGTGACGACAGTCGGGGCTACACCTTC
v_call: TRBV30; d_call: -; clone_size: few; j_call: TRBJ2-2; cdr3_aa: CAWSVKGYTGEPFF; cdr3_nt: TGTGCCTGGAGTGTAAAAGGCTACACCGGGGAGCCGTTTTTT
v_call: TRBV6-1; d_call: TRBD2; clone_size: -; j_call: TRBJ2-6; cdr3_aa: CASRWGGSGANVLTF; cdr3_nt: TGTGCCAGCAGGTGGGGGGGCTCTGGGGCCAACGTCCTGACTTTC
v_call: TRBV12-3/TRBV12-4; d_call: -; clone_size: many; j_call: TRBJ2-5; cdr3_aa: CASRPPGAEETQYF; cdr3_nt: TGTGCCAGCAGACCTCCGGGGGCGGAAGAGACCCAGTACTTC
v_call: TRBV3-1; d_call: -; clone_size: -; j_call: TRBJ1-2; cdr3_aa: CASSQDLNRAYGYTF; cdr3_nt: TGTGCCAGCAGCCAAGATCTGAACAGGGCCTATGGCTACACCTTC
v_call: TRBV11-2; d_call: -; clone_size: -; j_call: TRBJ2-5; cdr3_aa: CASSSRGVRETQYF; cdr3_nt: TGTGCCAGCAGCTCCAGGGGGGTTCGGGAGACCCAGTACTTC
v_call: TRBV6-2/TRBV6-3; d_call: TRBD1; clone_size: many; j_call: TRBJ2-5; cdr3_aa: CASSYSGTDQGTQYF; cdr3_nt: TGTGCCAGCAGTTACTCTGGGACAGACCAAGGGACCCAGTACTTC
v_call: TRBV28; d_call: TRBD1; clone_size: many; j_call: TRBJ2-7; cdr3_aa: CASSAPGQGGGSYEQYF; cdr3_nt: TGTGCCAGCAGCGCTCCGGGACAGGGCGGGGGAAGTTACGAGCAGTACTTC
v_call: TRBV14; d_call: -; clone_size: many; j_call: TRBJ1-1; cdr3_aa: CASSQDMVTEAFF; cdr3_nt: TGTGCCAGCAGCCAAGATATGGTCACTGAAGCTTTCTTT
v_call: TRBV9; d_call: -; clone_size: many; j_call: TRBJ1-2; cdr3_aa: CASSVEARAPYGYTF; cdr3_nt: TGTGCCAGCAGCGTAGAAGCTCGAGCTCCCTATGGCTACACCTTC
v_call: TRBV7-9; d_call: -; clone_size: many; j_call: TRBJ1-1; cdr3_aa: CASYKQGSNTEAFF; cdr3_nt: TGTGCCAGCTATAAACAGGGTTCGAACACTGAAGCTTTCTTT
v_call: TRBV18; d_call: TRBD1; clone_size: -; j_call: TRBJ2-7; cdr3_aa: CASSPSTGTYERYF; cdr3_nt: TGTGCCAGCTCCCCCTCGACAGGGACCTACGAGCGGTACTTC
v_call: TRBV10-3; d_call: -; clone_size: many; j_call: TRBJ2-7; cdr3_aa: CAISGTASHEQYF; cdr3_nt: TGTGCCATCAGTGGGACAGCCTCCCACGAGCAGTACTTC
v_call: TRBV20-1; d_call: -; clone_size: -; j_call: TRBJ1-1; cdr3_aa: CSAHAHRAMNTEAFF; cdr3_nt: TGCAGTGCGCATGCCCACAGAGCGATGAACACTGAAGCTTTCTTT
v_call: TRBV5-8; d_call: TRBD1; clone_size: many; j_call: TRBJ1-2; cdr3_aa: CASSPSGTDGYTF; cdr3_nt: TGTGCCAGCAGCCCCTCCGGGACAGATGGCTACACCTTC
v_call: TRBV5-6; d_call: TRBD1; clone_size: -; j_call: TRBJ2-7; cdr3_aa: CASSLGQVREQYF; cdr3_nt: TGTGCCAGCAGCCTGGGACAGGTTCGCGAGCAGTACTTC